Listed below are T cell receptor beta chains from one sample, sequenced in a study of blood T cells in healthy people across ages. TCRdb ran MiXCR on the 5' RACE reads and lists one entry per CDR3 protein. The table lists 1.5 million to 2 million distinct CDR3 sequences, just under 50% of them singletons, with 2.1% in the top ten. The sequencing input was blood. All receptors derive from a middle-aged woman in good health. Both conserved end residues are part of each CDR3. D genes are given only for firm matches. Not all rows give a size; the values are once, few, many and, for expanded clones, a class.

TRBD2 TRBJ2-1 TRBV12-3/TRBV12-4 once CASSFGTSGGRGNEQFF TGTGCCAGCAGTTTCGGGACTAGCGGGGGAAGAGGCAATGAGCAGTTCTTC
TRBD2 TRBJ2-1 TRBV7-2 many CASSPRTSGYNEQFF TGCGCCAGCAGCCCGCGGACTAGCGGCTACAATGAGCAGTTCTTC
TRBD2 TRBJ2-7 TRBV7-2 few CASSLVPGLAQYEQYF TGTGCCAGCAGCTTAGTCCCCGGACTAGCTCAGTACGAGCAGTACTTC
. TRBJ2-6 TRBV6-2/TRBV6-3 few CASSRTSASGANVLTF TGTGCCAGCAGTCGAACCAGCGCGTCAGGGGCCAACGTCCTGACTTTC
TRBD2 TRBJ2-1 TRBV4-3 few CASSHLLAEDEQFF TGCGCCAGCAGCCACTTACTAGCGGAGGATGAGCAGTTCTTC
. TRBJ1-2 TRBV20-1 . CSARSNGGLGYTF TGCAGTGCTAGAAGTAACGGGGGTTTGGGCTACACCTTC
. TRBJ1-2 TRBV18 . CASSPPWIQRGYTF TGTGCCAGCTCACCACCGTGGATCCAACGCGGCTACACCTTC
TRBD2 TRBJ2-1 TRBV6-2/TRBV6-3 few CASSYSRQAGASYNEQFF TGTGCCAGCAGTTACTCCCGTCAAGCGGGGGCGTCCTACAATGAGCAGTTCTTC
. TRBJ1-2 TRBV19 once CASSIIKEDYAYTF TGTGCCAGTAGTATAATAAAGGAGGACTATGCCTACACCTTC
. TRBJ2-7 TRBV12-3/TRBV12-4 . CASSFSGDSSYEQYF TGTGCCAGCAGCTTTTCGGGAGATAGCTCCTACGAGCAGTACTTC
. TRBJ1-2 TRBV20-1 . CSASGGFNYGYTF TGCAGTGCTAGCGGGGGATTTAACTATGGCTACACCTTC
. TRBJ1-2 TRBV6-2/TRBV6-3 . CASSPLEVSGYTF TGTGCCAGCAGTCCTCTGGAGGTTTCGGGCTACACCTTC
. TRBJ1-2 TRBV29-1 few CSVVRDEGYTF TGCAGCGTTGTCAGGGACGAGGGCTACACCTTC
. TRBJ2-6 TRBV21-1 once CASSKASPSGANVLTF TGTGCCAGCAGCAAAGCCTCCCCCTCTGGGGCCAACGTCCTGACTTTC
TRBD1 TRBJ1-6 TRBV11-2 . CASSLEQGALNSPLHF TGTGCCAGCAGCTTAGAACAGGGGGCGCTGAATTCACCCCTCCACTTT
TRBD2 TRBJ2-3 TRBV20-1 . CSARSLLAGWDTQYF TGCAGTGCTAGAAGTTTACTAGCGGGGTGGGATACGCAGTATTTT
. TRBJ1-2 TRBV6-5 . CASIPRRGAYGYTF TGTGCCAGCATCCCCCGGCGGGGGGCCTATGGCTACACCTTC
. TRBJ2-1 TRBV11-2 few CASSLVGEVSEFF TGTGCCAGCAGCTTAGTAGGAGAAGTAAGTGAGTTCTTC